This paragraph covers one T cell receptor (beta chain) sequence. This entry is derived from a study of PD-L1 blockade in urothelial cancer. Turning to the study itself: Median T cell yield from blood was 130,000 to 150,000.

The assay was immunoSEQ multiplex PCR, and TCRdb's table has in-frame clones only and misses some. The repertoire holds 60,000 to 75,000 clones, with 84% as singletons. The germline V gene has CDR1 SGHNT and CDR2 YYREEE (reference sequence). Germline trimming cut 4 bases from V and 3 bases from J; bases unmatched to any gene: 11. This CDR3 has 16 residues. Stated time point: pretreatment peripheral blood. Source: PBMCs, taken around atezolizumab (anti-PD-L1) treatment. This receptor was taken from a woman in her 70s with urothelial cancer. The V call is TRBV5-4, the J call TRBJ2-5, with 8 bases that match TRBD1. This CDR3 is CASSTDRERFKETQYF. The DNA for the CDR3 is TGTGCCAGCAGCACGGACAGGGAGAGATTCAAAGAGACCCAGTACTTC.